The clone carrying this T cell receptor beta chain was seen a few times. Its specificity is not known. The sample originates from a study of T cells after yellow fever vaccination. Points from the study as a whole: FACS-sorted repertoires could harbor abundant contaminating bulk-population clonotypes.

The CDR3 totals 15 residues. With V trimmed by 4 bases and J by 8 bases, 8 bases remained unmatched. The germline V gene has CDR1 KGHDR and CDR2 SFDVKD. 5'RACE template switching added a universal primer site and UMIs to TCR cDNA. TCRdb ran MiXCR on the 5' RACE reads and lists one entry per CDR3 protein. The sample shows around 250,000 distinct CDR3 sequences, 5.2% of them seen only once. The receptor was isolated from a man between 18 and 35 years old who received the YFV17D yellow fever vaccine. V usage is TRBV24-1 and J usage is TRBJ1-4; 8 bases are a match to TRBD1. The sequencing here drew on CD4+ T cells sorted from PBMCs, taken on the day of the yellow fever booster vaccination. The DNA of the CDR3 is TGTGCCACCAGTGACCCAGGGGGCTCGGGGGAAAAACTGTTTTTT. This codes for CATSDPGGSGEKLFF.